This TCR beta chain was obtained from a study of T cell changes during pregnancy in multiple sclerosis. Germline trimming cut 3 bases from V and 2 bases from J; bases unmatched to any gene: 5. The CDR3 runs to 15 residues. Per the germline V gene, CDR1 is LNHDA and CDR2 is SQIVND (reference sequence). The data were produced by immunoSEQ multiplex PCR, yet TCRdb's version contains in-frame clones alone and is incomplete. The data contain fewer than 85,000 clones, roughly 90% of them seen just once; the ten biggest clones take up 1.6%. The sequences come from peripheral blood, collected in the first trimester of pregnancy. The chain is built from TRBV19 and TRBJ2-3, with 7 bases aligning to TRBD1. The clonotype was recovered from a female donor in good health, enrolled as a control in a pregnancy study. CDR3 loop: CASSIVTGATDTQYF. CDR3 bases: TGTGCCAGTAGTATTGTTACAGGGGCCACAGATACGCAGTATTTT. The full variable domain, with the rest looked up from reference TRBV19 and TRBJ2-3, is DGGITQSPKYLFRKEGQNVTLSCEQNLNHDAMYWYRQDPGQGLRLIYYSQIVNDFQKGDIAEGYSVSREKKESFPLTVTSAQKNPTAFYLCASSIVTGATDTQYFGPGTRLTVL.